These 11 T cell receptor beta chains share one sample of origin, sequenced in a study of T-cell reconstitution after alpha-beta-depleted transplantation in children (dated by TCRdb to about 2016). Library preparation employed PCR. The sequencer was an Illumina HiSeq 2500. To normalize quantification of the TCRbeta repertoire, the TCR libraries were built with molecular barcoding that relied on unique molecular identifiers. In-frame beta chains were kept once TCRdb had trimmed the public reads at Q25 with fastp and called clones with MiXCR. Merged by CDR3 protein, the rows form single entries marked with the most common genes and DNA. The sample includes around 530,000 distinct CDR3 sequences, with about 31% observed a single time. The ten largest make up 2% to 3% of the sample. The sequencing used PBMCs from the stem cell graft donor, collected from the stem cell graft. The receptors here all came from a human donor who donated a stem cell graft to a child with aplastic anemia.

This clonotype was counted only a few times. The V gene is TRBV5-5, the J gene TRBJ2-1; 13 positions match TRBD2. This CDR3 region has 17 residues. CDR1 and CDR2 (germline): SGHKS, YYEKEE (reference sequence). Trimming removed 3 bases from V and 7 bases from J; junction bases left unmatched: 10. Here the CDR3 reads CASSSWTSGSTVNEQFF. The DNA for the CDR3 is TGTGCCAGCAGCTCTTGGACTAGCGGGAGTACGGTAAATGAGCAGTTCTTC.

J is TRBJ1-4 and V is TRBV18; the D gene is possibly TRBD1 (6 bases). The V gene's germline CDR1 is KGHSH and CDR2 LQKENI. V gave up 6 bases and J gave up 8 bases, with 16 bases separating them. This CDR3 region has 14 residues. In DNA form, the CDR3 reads TGTGCCAGCTCCCAAGGGACGGGGGCCGAAAAACTGTTTTTT. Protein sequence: CASSQGTGAEKLFF.

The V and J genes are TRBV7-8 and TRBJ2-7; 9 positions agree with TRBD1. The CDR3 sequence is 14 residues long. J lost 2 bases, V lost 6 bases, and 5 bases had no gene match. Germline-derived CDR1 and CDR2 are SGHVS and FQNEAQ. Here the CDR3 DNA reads TGTGCCAGCAGACCATGGACAGGGGCCTACGAGCAGTACTTC. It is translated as CASRPWTGAYEQYF.

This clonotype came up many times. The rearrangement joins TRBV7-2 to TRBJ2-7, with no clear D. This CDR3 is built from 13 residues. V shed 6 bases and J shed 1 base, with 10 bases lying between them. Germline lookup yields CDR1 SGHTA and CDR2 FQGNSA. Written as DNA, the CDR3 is TGTGCCAGCAGTCCATCGGGTTCCTACGAGCAGTACTTC. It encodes CASSPSGSYEQYF. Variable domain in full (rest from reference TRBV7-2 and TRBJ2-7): GAGVSQSPSNKVTEKGKDVELRCDPISGHTALYWYRQSLGQGLEFLIYFQGNSAPDKSGLPSDRFSAERTGGSVSTLTIQRTQQEDSAVYLCASSPSGSYEQYFGPGTRLTVT.

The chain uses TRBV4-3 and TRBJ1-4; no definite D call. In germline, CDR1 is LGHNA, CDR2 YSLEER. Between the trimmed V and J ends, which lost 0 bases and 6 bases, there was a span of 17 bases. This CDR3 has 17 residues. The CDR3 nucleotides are TGCGCCAGCAGCCAAGAAGGCACGTTGGGAAACGATGAAAAACTGTTTTTT. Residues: CASSQEGTLGNDEKLFF.

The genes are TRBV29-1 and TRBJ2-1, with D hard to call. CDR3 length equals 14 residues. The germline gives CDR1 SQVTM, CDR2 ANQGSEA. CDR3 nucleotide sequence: TGCAGTGTTCCTGATGGACGGACGTACAATGAGCAGTTCTTC. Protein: CSVPDGRTYNEQFF.

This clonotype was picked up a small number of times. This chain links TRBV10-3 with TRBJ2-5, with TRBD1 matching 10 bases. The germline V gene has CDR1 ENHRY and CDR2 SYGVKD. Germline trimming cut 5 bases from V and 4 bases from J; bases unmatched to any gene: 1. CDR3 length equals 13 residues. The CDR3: CAISRQGAETQYF. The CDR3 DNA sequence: TGTGCCATCAGTCGACAGGGGGCAGAGACCCAGTACTTC.

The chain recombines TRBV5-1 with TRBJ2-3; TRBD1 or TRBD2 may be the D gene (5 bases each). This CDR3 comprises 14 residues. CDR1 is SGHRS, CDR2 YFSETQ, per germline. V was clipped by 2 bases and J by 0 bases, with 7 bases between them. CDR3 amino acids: CASSFRDSTDTQYF. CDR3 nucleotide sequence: TGCGCCAGCAGCTTCCGGGACAGCACAGATACGCAGTATTTT.

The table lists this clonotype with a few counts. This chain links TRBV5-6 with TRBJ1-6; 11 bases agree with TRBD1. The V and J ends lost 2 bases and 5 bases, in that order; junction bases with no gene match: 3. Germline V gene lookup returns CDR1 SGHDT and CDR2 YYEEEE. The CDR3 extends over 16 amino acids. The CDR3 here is CASSFGQGAHNSPLHF. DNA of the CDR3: TGTGCCAGCAGCTTCGGACAGGGGGCGCATAATTCACCCCTCCACTTT.

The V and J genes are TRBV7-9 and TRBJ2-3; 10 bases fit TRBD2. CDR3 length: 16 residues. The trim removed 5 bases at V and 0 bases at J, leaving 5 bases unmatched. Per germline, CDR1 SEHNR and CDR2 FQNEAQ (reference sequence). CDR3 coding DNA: TGTGCCAGCAGCCCAGGACTAGCGGCTAGCACAGATACGCAGTATTTT. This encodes CASSPGLAASTDTQYF.

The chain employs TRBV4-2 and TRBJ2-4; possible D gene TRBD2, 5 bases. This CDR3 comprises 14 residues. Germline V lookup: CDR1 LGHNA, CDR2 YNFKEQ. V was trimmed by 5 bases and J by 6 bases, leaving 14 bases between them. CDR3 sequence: CASSATNEGNIQYF. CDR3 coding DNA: TGTGCCAGCAGCGCCACTAACGAGGGAAACATTCAGTACTTC.